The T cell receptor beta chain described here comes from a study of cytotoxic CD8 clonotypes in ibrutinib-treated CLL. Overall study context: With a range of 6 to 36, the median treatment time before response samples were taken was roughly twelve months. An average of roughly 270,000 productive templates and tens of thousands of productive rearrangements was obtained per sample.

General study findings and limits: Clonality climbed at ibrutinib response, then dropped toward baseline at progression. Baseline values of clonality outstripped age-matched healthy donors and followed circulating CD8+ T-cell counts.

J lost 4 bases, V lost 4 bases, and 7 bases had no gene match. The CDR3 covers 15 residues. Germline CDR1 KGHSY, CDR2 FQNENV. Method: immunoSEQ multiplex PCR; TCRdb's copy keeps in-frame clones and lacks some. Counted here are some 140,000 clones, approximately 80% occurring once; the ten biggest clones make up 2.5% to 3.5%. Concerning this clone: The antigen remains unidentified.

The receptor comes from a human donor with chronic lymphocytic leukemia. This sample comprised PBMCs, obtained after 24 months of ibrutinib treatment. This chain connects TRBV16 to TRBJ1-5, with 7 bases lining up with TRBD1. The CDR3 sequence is CASSPSKTGNQPQHF. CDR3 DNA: TGTGCCAGCAGCCCCTCAAAGACAGGGAATCAGCCCCAGCATTTT.